The clone carrying this T cell receptor (beta chain) has just a few counts. What it binds is not known. Through a sample-barcoded 5' primer and a J-beta primer mix, a second PCR was run for roughly 6 to 12 cycles. TCRdb fed the 5' RACE reads into MiXCR, producing one record per CDR3 protein. The sample yields about 570,000 distinct CDR3 sequences, roughly a quarter seen once. The CDR3 sequence is 12 residues long. V lost 0 bases to trimming and J lost 8 bases, with 4 bases between them. Germline loops: CDR1 SGHTA, CDR2 FQGNSA. This sample stems from a study of blood T cells in healthy people across ages. Findings and caveats of the study: Diversity of TCR beta per million T cells declined in a roughly linear way with age.

Separately, the same data were catalogued under a study of T cells of mothers and their children. That study reports: Mothers yielded over 8 million CDR3 reads, children approximately 2.8 million each. Across the analysis, no persistent microchimeric T cell clones were detected.

The chain links TRBV7-2 to TRBJ2-2; D not certain. Sequencing was performed on blood. This receptor was identified in a boy between 2 and 15 years old in good health. The CDR3 spells CASSLARGELFF. The CDR3 bases are TGTGCCAGCAGCTTAGCCAGGGGGGAGCTGTTTTTT.